This T cell receptor beta chain was identified in a study of OX40 agonist ivuxolimab in advanced cancers. Background on the study: An anti-OX40 (CD134) antibody with agonistic activity, ivuxolimab, was administered to patients. Study observations and caveats: At 0.1 to 3.0 mg/kg and by week 6, clonal expansion occurred in CD4+ and CD8+ blood T cells.

CDR1 and CDR2 (germline): LNHDA, SQIVND (reference sequence). The ends were cut back, 6 bases at V and 1 base at J, with 13 bases in the middle. This CDR3 has 15 amino acids. As for this clone: No antigen is known for it.

Assay used: immunoSEQ multiplex PCR; TCRdb lists only in-frame clones, some missing. Among tens of thousands of clones listed, 70% to 90% were seen once. This chain uses TRBV19 with TRBJ1-5, with D perhaps TRBD1 (5 bases). Material: CD4+ or CD8+ T cells sorted from blood, obtained in a trial of the OX40 agonist ivuxolimab. The source is an adult with an advanced solid tumor such as melanoma, head and neck, liver or kidney cancer. The CDR3: CASSPTGESNQPQHF. The CDR3 coding sequence is TGTGCCAGTAGCCCGACGGGGGAAAGCAATCAGCCCCAGCATTTT. Combining the CDR3 with reference TRBV19 and TRBJ1-5 gives the whole variable domain DGGITQSPKYLFRKEGQNVTLSCEQNLNHDAMYWYRQDPGQGLRLIYYSQIVNDFQKGDIAEGYSVSREKKESFPLTVTSAQKNPTAFYLCASSPTGESNQPQHFGDGTRLSIL.